This T cell receptor beta chain originates from a study of CD8 T cells in ankylosing spondylitis. Notes on the study in general: Clones tied to disease were said to be significantly enriched in matched ankylosing spondylitis synovial fluid. Several highly homologous variants formed a TCR beta motif that appeared characteristic of ankylosing spondylitis blood. CD8+ cells made up the disease-linked clones, which were relatively rare in peripheral blood. Earlier literature documents some of the motif variants in reactive arthritis synovial fluid and blood.

Scientists made TCR beta libraries using quantitative 5'-RACE with molecular barcodes. TCRdb analysed the 5' RACE reads with MiXCR anew, one entry per CDR3 protein. The sample carries a few hundred thousand distinct CDR3 sequences, 6% to 8.5% recorded once. CDR1 is MNHNY, CDR2 SVGAGI, per germline (reference sequence). CDR3 size: 12 residues. The V gene lost 9 bases and the J gene lost 6 bases, with 11 bases spanning the gap. This clonotype was counted many times. Its antigen remains unknown. The source material was blood, either unsorted or a sorted T cell fraction (not recorded which). The chain has TRBV6-6 and TRBJ2-2, with D tentatively TRBD1 or TRBD2 (5 bases each). The origin of this receptor is a male donor with ankylosing spondylitis. CDR3 nucleotides: TGTGCCAGACTAACGGGGCCCGGGGAGCTGTTTTTT. Translation gives CARLTGPGELFF.